This TCR beta chain was identified during a study of T cell responses to AZD1222 COVID-19 vaccine. Study-wide findings and caveats: The number of AZD1222 recipients seropositive at baseline was only 6 or 7. Sampled repertoires all dated from after the peak T cell response. CD4 TCRs covered the whole spike, strongest at regions 160-218 and 743-854. The donors showed a predominance of white British ancestry and of females, with possible underestimation of clonal diversity.

From germline, CDR1 is SGHNT and CDR2 YYREEE (reference sequence). V was pared by 4 bases and J by 4 bases, with 14 bases between. The CDR3 has 15 residues. Note on this clone: Its antigen remains unknown.

Here immunoSEQ multiplex PCR was the method, and the copy in TCRdb shows in-frame clones only, minus some. The table has tens of thousands of clones, 70% to 90% seen once; the top ten hold about 5.4%. This specimen consisted of peripheral blood, obtained 28 days after the second AZD1222 dose. This sequence was found in an adult who received the AZD1222 COVID-19 vaccine. The chain carries TRBV5-4 and TRBJ2-2, with a weak D call TRBD2 (6 bases). The CDR3 region is CASSIGGGFTGELFF. The CDR3 bases are TGTGCCAGCAGCATCGGGGGAGGATTCACCGGGGAGCTGTTTTTT.